This T cell receptor beta chain was captured in a study of T-cell memory formation after mild COVID-19. Constant-segment primers served in 5'RACE that generated TCR alpha and TCR beta cDNA libraries bearing sample barcodes and UMIs. In TCRdb, the 5' RACE reads were re-called with MiXCR into one record per CDR3 protein. The table shows 350,000 to 400,000 distinct CDR3 sequences, with roughly 14% occurring only once. Comment on this clonotype: Its antigen is not known.

Findings and limits, study-wide: Day 15 to 85 contracting clones showed balanced CD4/CD8; day 15 to 37 expanders favored CD4+. Cross-reactive memory appears to have joined, as suggested by some responding clones showing up in pre-infection memory. There was no confirmation that second-wave clones peaking on day 37 were SARS-CoV-2 specific.

The CDR3 extends over 14 amino acids. V lost 0 bases, J lost 1 base, and 9 bases lay in between. CDR1 and CDR2 (germline): DFQATT, SNEGSKA (reference sequence). The chain joins TRBV20-1 to TRBJ2-5, with D possibly matching TRBD1 (5 bases). Sequencing was performed on PBMCs or a T cell subset sorted from them (not recorded which). The receptor's source is a man between 18 and 35 years old who had mild COVID-19 (a few samples of this study predate the infection). Cell type and time point are not known. CDR3 bases: TGCAGTGCTAGAGAGGGGCTAGGCCAAGAGACCCAGTACTTC. As protein: CSAREGLGQETQYF.